The 25 T cell receptor delta chains below were found in one sample sequenced in a study of gammadelta T cells in human blood. TCRdb made new clone calls on the RT-PCR reads using CATT. This sample has about 330 delta-chain clones, with roughly 12% found just once. The source material was Vgamma9Vdelta2 gamma-delta T cells from adult blood. All receptors come from a human donor.

This clone has just a few counts. The protein TCRdb gives is from a much larger clone and does not agree with this DNA's translation at residue 11, likely a read error; the protein shown here comes from the DNA. The J gene is TRDJ1, the V gene TRDV2, with 9 bases lining up with TRDD3. The CDR3 sequence is 19 residues long. The V segment lost 7 bases and the J segment 0 bases; nucleotides outside the gene matches: 20. Germline-derived CDR1 and CDR2 are GEAIGNYY and EKD. The CDR3 nucleotides read TGTGCCTGCAATACGAAGTACTGGGGGACATGCGGACACACCGATAAACTCATCTTT. It encodes CACNTKYWGTCGHTDKLIF.

This clone is large (0.1 to 1%) in the sample. The chain links TRDV2 to TRDJ1; maybe TRDD3 (6 bases). Germline loops: CDR1 GEAIGNYY, CDR2 EKD. The V end was cut by 3 bases, the J end by 0 bases, with 16 bases between. The CDR3 is made up of 16 amino acids. DNA for the CDR3: TGTGCCTGTGACTCCTCTTGGGGATCGTACACCGATAAACTCATCTTT. This sequence encodes CACDSSWGSYTDKLIF.

This clone counts as hyperexpanded. The same CDR3 can be traced to other DNA sequences in this sample. The chain is built from TRDV2 and TRDJ1; 12 nucleotides match TRDD3. Germline assignment: CDR1 GEAIGNYY and CDR2 EKD. The CDR3 has 22 residues. J gave up 0 bases and V 0 bases, and 19 bases lay outside the gene matches. CDR3: CACDTVRPSILGDTVYTDKLIF. The CDR3 nucleotides are TGTGCCTGTGACACCGTTCGACCAAGCATACTGGGGGATACCGTGTACACCGATAAACTCATCTTT.

This clone was counted only a few times. A far larger clone differs by one base, so this is likely a read error. The identical CDR3 is also encoded by other nucleotide sequences in the sample. The gene calls are TRDV2 and TRDJ1; 8 bases are a match to TRDD3. After removal of 3 bases from V and 0 bases from J, the junction contained 17 bases not matched to a gene. Germline loops: CDR1 GEAIGNYY, CDR2 EKD. The CDR3 consists of 19 residues. Written as DNA, the CDR3 is TGTGCCTGTGACCCCGTTACTGGGGGTCCCAGGACATACACCGATAAACTCATCTTT. Translated: CACDPVTGGPRTYTDKLIF.

Sample share makes this clone hyperexpanded (1% or more). Additional DNA sequences in this sample encode the identical CDR3. The gene calls are TRDV2 and TRDJ1; 9 nucleotides align to TRDD3. The CDR3 is 18 amino acids. Germline V gives CDR1 GEAIGNYY, CDR2 EKD. The trim removed 3 bases at V and 2 bases at J, leaving 15 bases unmatched. CDR3 DNA sequence: TGTGCCTGTGACCCCCTTCGGACTGGGGGACCAACGACCGATAAACTCATCTTT. It translates to CACDPLRTGGPTTDKLIF.

As concerns this clone: A far larger clone is one base from this, pointing to a likely read error. The rearrangement links TRDV2 to TRDJ1; TRDD3 matches at 11 bases. The CDR3 totals 27 residues. Germline lookup yields CDR1 GEAIGNYY and CDR2 EKD. The CDR3 is CACVTLFEPTATGGYINPSPYTDKLIF. The CDR3 bases are TGTGCCTGTGTCACCCTATTCGAGCCAACCGCGACTGGGGGATATATTAACCCCAGTCCCTATACCGATAAACTCATCTTT.

This clone is termed hyperexpanded. The chain has TRDV2 and TRDJ1; D perhaps matches TRDD3 (6 bases). CDR3 length: 20 amino acids. V shed 0 bases and J shed 0 bases, with 25 bases lying between them. CDR1 GEAIGNYY and CDR2 EKD come from the germline V gene. Written as DNA, the CDR3 is TGTGCCTGTGACACCACCTTTCCTGGAACGGTACTGGGTGACACCGATAAACTCATCTTT. It is translated as CACDTTFPGTVLGDTDKLIF.

A note on this clone: The protein in TCRdb stems from a much larger clone and differs at residue 5 from this DNA's translation, likely a read error; here the protein is translated from the DNA. The chain uses TRDV2 and TRDJ1; 7 bases are shared with TRDD3. The junction had 14 bases not matched to a gene; V was cut back by 2 bases and J by 0 bases. The CDR3 totals 18 residues. Germline-derived CDR1 and CDR2 are GEAIGNYY and EKD. CDR3 nucleotides: TGTGCCTGTGACAACCTCGAAAAAATACTGGGGTACACCGATAAACTCATCTTT. Translated, it gives CACDNLEKILGYTDKLIF.

This clone is deemed large. Other DNA sequences of this sample code for an identical CDR3. The genes are TRDV2 and TRDJ1; 11 nucleotides line up with TRDD3. CDR3 size: 13 residues. The J segment lost 9 bases and the V segment lost 5 bases, leaving 7 bases of the junction unmatched. The V gene's germline CDR1 is GEAIGNYY and CDR2 EKD. This chain's CDR3 is CACVTGGYRELIF. CDR3 coding DNA: TGTGCCTGTGTTACTGGGGGATATAGGGAACTCATCTTT.

This clone is categorized as medium-sized. This chain uses TRDV2 with TRDJ1; 12 nucleotides match TRDD3. CDR1 is GEAIGNYY, CDR2 EKD, per germline. The CDR3 covers 23 residues. J was trimmed by 0 bases and V by 4 bases; bases with no gene match: 26. DNA of the CDR3: TGTGCCTGTGATCGGCTTCCCCTCTTACGTTACTGGGGGATACCCTCGTACACCGATAAACTCATCTTT. Protein sequence: CACDRLPLLRYWGIPSYTDKLIF.

This clone was observed a handful of times. It differs at one base from a far larger clone, so likely a read error. This chain uses TRAV38-2/DV8 with TRDJ1; TRDD3 matches 9 bases. From germline, CDR1 is TSESDYY and CDR2 QEAYKQQN. This CDR3 comprises 25 residues. Trimming removed 3 bases from V and 2 bases from J; junction bases left unmatched: 35. The CDR3 bases are TGTGCTTATAGGATGTACGGAGGGTGGGGGATATGCGTATCCCGGGCGTGTCGGGTTACCGATAAACTCATCTTT. Translation: CAYRMYGGWGICVSRACRVTDKLIF.

A word on this clone: This likely traces to a read error, being one base from a far larger clone. Other DNA sequences of this sample code for an identical CDR3. This chain connects TRDV2 to TRDJ3; 7 bases align to TRDD3. This CDR3 is 25 amino acids long. CDR1 is GEAIGNYY, CDR2 EKD, per germline. V trimming: 3 bases; J trimming: 0 bases; junction bases outside the gene matches: 28. In DNA, the CDR3 is TGTGCCTGTGACCCATTAGGGGATAGACTCCCCTCCCCTCACGCCGCCTCCTGGGACACCCGACAGATGTTTTTC. It is translated as CACDPLGDRLPSPHAASWDTRQMFF.

With regard to this clone: A far larger clone differs by one base, so this is likely a read error. The chain links TRDV2 to TRDJ1; 13 positions match TRDD3. The CDR3 is made up of 20 amino acids. CDR1 and CDR2 from the germline V gene are GEAIGNYY and EKD. For the CDR3, the DNA is TGTGCCTGTAACACCGTTCAACTGGGGGATACGACCGAAAACACCGATAAACTCATCTTT. Translated, it gives CACNTVQLGDTTENTDKLIF.

A note on this clone: It is likely a read error: a sequence one base away is far more abundant. The same CDR3 arises from other DNA sequences in this sample as well. This chain uses TRDV2 with TRDJ1; 8 nucleotides line up with TRDD3. This CDR3 has 17 amino acids. The V and J ends lost 4 bases and 0 bases, in that order; junction bases with no gene match: 12. Looked up from germline, CDR1 is GEAIGNYY and CDR2 is EKD. The CDR3 DNA reads TGTGCCTGTGATGCCCTAACTGGGGGTTCTCACACCGATAAACTCATCTTT. Residues: CACDALTGGSHTDKLIF.

This clone was seen more than once but under ten times. The translation of this DNA and the TCRdb protein of a much larger clone differ at residue 17, probably owing to a read error; the protein shown here is translated from the DNA. The chain is built from TRDV2 and TRDJ1; 13 positions match TRDD3. This CDR3 comprises 20 residues. Germline V lookup: CDR1 GEAIGNYY, CDR2 EKD. CDR3 coding DNA: TGTGCCTGTGACACCGTTCAACTGGGGGATACGACCGAAAACACCGATAGACTCATCTTT. Translating it yields CACDTVQLGDTTENTDRLIF.

Within the sample, this clone is large. Other DNA sequences from this sample encode an identical CDR3 as well. The chain links TRDV2 to TRDJ1; D may match TRDD2 or TRDD3 (9 bases each). Germline V lookup: CDR1 GEAIGNYY, CDR2 EKD. The length of the CDR3 is 23 residues. V was cut by 0 bases and J by 6 bases, with 40 bases left in between. The CDR3 DNA reads as TGTGCCTGTGACACCGTTCGGCCTTCCTACTCCACCACTGGGGATACGCTTTGGCATAAACTCATCTTT. This sequence encodes CACDTVRPSYSTTGDTLWHKLIF.

Regarding this clone: TCRdb lists the protein of a much larger clone for this DNA, which differs at residue 15, so this is likely a read error; the protein given here is translated from the DNA itself. The V call is TRAV38-2/DV8, the J call TRDJ1; 11 nucleotides agree with TRDD3. Trimming took 3 bases from V and 2 from J; bases not matched to a gene: 33. The CDR3 spans 25 residues. The V gene's germline CDR1 is TSESDYY and CDR2 QEAYKQQN. The CDR3 DNA follows: TGTGCTTATAGGATGTACGGAGGGTGGGGGATACGCGTATCCCAGGCGTGTCGGGTTACCGATAAACTCATCTTT. Protein sequence: CAYRMYGGWGIRVSQACRVTDKLIF.

This clone is large (0.1 to 1%) by share. V and J are TRDV2 and TRDJ1, with TRDD3 matching 9 bases. Trimming removed 0 bases from V and 2 bases from J; junction bases left unmatched: 18. Germline lookup yields CDR1 GEAIGNYY and CDR2 EKD. The CDR3 consists of 20 residues. CDR3 DNA: TGTGCCTGTGACACCGTGGCCCGCCTGCCTGGGGATACGCTTACCGATAAACTCATCTTT. Translated: CACDTVARLPGDTLTDKLIF.

In its sample, this clone ranks as large (0.1 to 1%). The same CDR3 is also encoded by other DNA sequences in this sample. V usage is TRDV2 and J usage is TRDJ3; 11 positions match TRDD3. Germline values: CDR1 GEAIGNYY, CDR2 EKD. This CDR3 comprises 24 residues. Trimming removed 0 bases from V and 2 bases from J; junction bases left unmatched: 20. CDR3 region: CACDTVYGGYAGHPITWDTRQMFF. The DNA of the CDR3 is TGTGCCTGTGACACCGTATATGGGGGATACGCGGGCCACCCTATTACCTGGGACACCCGACAGATGTTTTTC.

With respect to this clone: A far more abundant clone sits one base away, making this likely a read error. This CDR3 is also generated by other DNA sequences in the sample. This chain connects TRDV2 to TRDJ1; 9 bases align to TRDD3. CDR1 is GEAIGNYY, CDR2 EKD, per germline. CDR3 size: 18 residues. With 3 bases clipped from V and 2 bases from J, the junction kept 15 bases outside the gene matches. The CDR3 DNA sequence: TGTGCCTGTGACCCCCTGCGGACTGGGGGACCAACGACCGATAAACTCATCTTT. Its protein product is CACDPLRTGGPTTDKLIF.

By proportion, this clone is large. Other DNA sequences within the sample encode an identical CDR3. The chain has TRDV2 and TRDJ1; 12 bases are a match to TRDD3. Germline lookup yields CDR1 GEAIGNYY and CDR2 EKD. The CDR3 length is 18 residues. The V and J ends lost 5 bases and 4 bases, in that order; junction bases with no gene match: 16. CDR3 protein: CACVPLKLGDTVGDKLIF. Here the CDR3 DNA reads TGTGCCTGTGTACCTCTTAAACTGGGGGATACCGTCGGCGATAAACTCATCTTT.

This clone was detected a few times. TCRdb pairs this DNA with a much larger clone's protein that differs at residue 7, likely a read error; the protein shown was translated from the DNA. This sequence joins TRDV2 and TRDJ1; D is uncertain. V lost 3 bases and J 5 bases, leaving 21 bases between the germline ends. CDR1 and CDR2 from the germline V gene are GEAIGNYY and EKD. There are 16 residues in the CDR3. As DNA, the CDR3 is TGTGCCTGTGACCAGCTAGAGGGTACGGTAAGGGATAAACTCATCTTT. It is translated as CACDQLEGTVRDKLIF.

Within the sample, this clone is large. This same CDR3 is encoded by further DNA sequences in the sample. This rearrangement joins TRDV2 to TRDJ1, with TRDD3 matching 8 bases. After removal of 0 bases from V and 0 bases from J, the junction contained 2 bases not matched to a gene. The CDR3 contains 15 residues. From germline, CDR1 is GEAIGNYY and CDR2 EKD. The CDR3 region is CACDTVGGYTDKLIF. DNA for the CDR3: TGTGCCTGTGACACCGTTGGGGGATACACCGATAAACTCATCTTT.

Only a few counts were recorded for this clone. This likely traces to a read error, being one base from a far larger clone. Within the sample, other DNA sequences also encode this same CDR3. The chain uses TRDV2 and TRDJ1, with 10 nucleotides matching TRDD3. The CDR3 is made up of 22 amino acids. The ends lost 3 bases at V and 4 bases at J; junction bases unmatched: 28. CDR1 and CDR2 from the germline V gene are GEAIGNYY and EKD. The CDR3 here is CACDGLEQHRSWGISGNDKLIF. CDR3 DNA sequence: TGTGCCTGTGACGGATTAGAACAACACCGTAGCTGGGGGATAAGCGGTAACGATAAACTCATCTTT.

The sample holds a few counts of this clone. The amino acid sequence in TCRdb belongs to a much larger clone and departs from this DNA's translation at residue 3, likely a sequencing read error; the sequence shown is translated from the DNA. V and J are TRDV2 and TRDJ1; either TRDD1 or TRDD3 may fit D (7 bases each). Germline CDR1 GEAIGNYY, CDR2 EKD. This CDR3 region has 19 residues. The CDR3 reads CARDTVSGGNRRYTDKLIF. The CDR3 DNA reads TGTGCCCGTGACACCGTGAGTGGGGGAAATAGGAGGTACACCGATAAACTCATCTTT.